This paragraph covers one T cell receptor (beta chain) sequence. As yet, its antigen is unknown. Other DNA sequences in the sample encode the same CDR3. Here immunoSEQ multiplex PCR was the method, and the copy in TCRdb shows in-frame clones only, minus some. The sample consists of 6,400 or so clones, roughly 74% of them appearing once. The entry originates in a study of immune cell composition in non-small cell lung cancer. Whole-study context: Lung adenocarcinoma or squamous carcinoma made up most tumours. Overall study findings and caveats: Shared sequences between tumour-reactive and dominant in vivo clones were not proven. Lung squamous cell carcinoma tumours had significantly higher top 10 clone scores and productive clonality than lung adenocarcinoma.

CDR3 length: 15 residues. The V and J ends lost 5 bases and 3 bases, in that order; junction bases with no gene match: 6. Germline V lookup: CDR1 SEHNR, CDR2 FQNEAQ (reference sequence). The chain joins TRBV7-9 to TRBJ1-3, with 8 bases that match TRBD1. The clonotype originates from a human donor with non-small cell lung cancer. Input material: lung tumor tissue. CDR3 residues: CASSPQGASGNTIYF. The CDR3 nucleotides are TGTGCCAGCAGCCCCCAGGGGGCTAGTGGAAACACCATATATTTT.